A selection of T cell receptor beta chains follows, all from one sample in a study of blood T cell repertoires in COVID-19. Assay used: immunoSEQ multiplex PCR; TCRdb lists only in-frame clones, some missing. This sample carries over 200,000 clones, roughly 88% of them seen once, and the ten largest clones take 3% to 4%. Sequences were obtained from PBMCs or T cells enriched from blood (not recorded which). The receptors originated from a woman aged 25 to 45 who had been exposed to COVID-19. Each CDR3 is given with its conserved first and last residue. D genes are given only for firm matches. Some rows mark clone size as missing; the rest say once, few, many or name a class of expanded clone.

.,TRBJ2-7,TRBV9,TRBD1,TGTGCCAGCAGCGTCGGGACAGGGTCCCTCGAGCAGTACTTC,CASSVGTGSLEQYF
.,TRBJ1-2,TRBV19,.,TGTGCCAGTACCCTTCGACTGAGCCTCTATGGCTACACCTTC,CASTLRLSLYGYTF
once,TRBJ2-7,TRBV9,.,TGTGCCAGCAGCCCCAGGACAGCCCATGGGGAGCAGTACTTC,CASSPRTAHGEQYF
.,TRBJ2-2,TRBV4-2,TRBD1,TGTGCCAGCAGCCCGACAGGGGATAGTACCGGGGAGCTGTTTTTT,CASSPTGDSTGELFF
.,TRBJ2-1,TRBV24-1,TRBD2,TGTGCCACCAGTGATGGAGTAGCGGGCAGCTCCTACAATGAGCAGTTCTTC,CATSDGVAGSSYNEQFF
once,TRBJ2-1,TRBV18,.,TGTGCCAGCTCACCCAGAGACAGGACCTTCAATGAGCAGTTCTTC,CASSPRDRTFNEQFF
.,TRBJ2-3,TRBV28,.,TGTGCCAGCAGTTACGCAGGGGGCACAGATACGCAGTATTTT,CASSYAGGTDTQYF
.,TRBJ2-7,TRBV27,.,TGTGCCAGCAGTTTGTACAGGTCCTCCTACGAGCAGTACTTC,CASSLYRSSYEQYF
.,TRBJ1-5,TRBV4-1,.,TGCGCCAGCAGCCACTACGGGACACTTAGCAATCAGCCCCAGCATTTT,CASSHYGTLSNQPQHF
once,TRBJ2-1,TRBV11-2,.,TGTGCCAGCAGCCCTTCAGGTGAGCAGTTCTTC,CASSPSGEQFF
.,TRBJ1-1,TRBV4-2,.,TGTGCCAGCAGCCGAGACAACCGGGTGAACACTGAAGCTTTCTTT,CASSRDNRVNTEAFF
.,TRBJ2-2,TRBV5-1,.,TGCGCCAGCAGCTTGGATGGGACATCCACCGGGGAGCTGTTTTTT,CASSLDGTSTGELFF
.,TRBJ1-2,TRBV6-2/TRBV6-3,TRBD1,TGTGCCAGCAGTTACCGGGGGTTGACAGGGATGAACTATGGCTACACCTTC,CASSYRGLTGMNYGYTF
.,TRBJ1-3,TRBV2,TRBD1,TGTGCCAGCAGACAGGGGGCGGGAAACACCATATATTTT,CASRQGAGNTIYF
.,TRBJ2-1,TRBV18,TRBD1,TGTGCCAGCTCACCCGGGACAGGGGCGGTGAATGAGCAGTTCTTC,CASSPGTGAVNEQFF
.,TRBJ1-2,TRBV19,.,TGTGCCAGTAGTATATCGTCGGGTACCAACTATGGCTACACCTTC,CASSISSGTNYGYTF
.,TRBJ2-3,TRBV7-3,TRBD1,TGTGCCAGCAGCTTCCAAACAGGGGTTCCAGGCGGAGATACGCAGTATTTT,CASSFQTGVPGGDTQYF
few,TRBJ2-1,TRBV13,TRBD1,TGTGCCAGCAGTTGGGACAGGCGCTCCTACAATGAGCAGTTCTTC,CASSWDRRSYNEQFF
.,TRBJ1-2,TRBV12-3/TRBV12-4,.,TGTGCCAGCATGGGGGGGGGCCCTTATGGCTACACCTTC,CASMGGGPYGYTF
.,TRBJ2-7,TRBV6-5,.,TGTGCCAGCAACCTAATGGAGTTTCGCTACGAGCAGTACTTC,CASNLMEFRYEQYF
.,TRBJ1-2,TRBV2,TRBD1,TGTGCCAGCAGTGAAGTGATGGACAGGGGTGGCTACACCTTC,CASSEVMDRGGYTF
.,TRBJ1-1,TRBV5-1,.,TGCGCCAGCAGCTTAAAAGTTGGTATGGGGGGGAACACTGAAGCTTTCTTT,CASSLKVGMGGNTEAFF
.,TRBJ1-2,TRBV27,TRBD1,TGTGCCAGTAGCACAGGGGTTCACTATGGCTACACCTTC,CASSTGVHYGYTF
.,TRBJ1-1,TRBV7-9,TRBD1,TGTGCCAGCAGCTGGACAGGAGAGAACACTGAAGCTTTCTTT,CASSWTGENTEAFF
.,TRBJ1-6,TRBV11-2,.,TGTGCCAGCAGCATCAGGGGTTTAGATAATTCACCCCTCCACTTT,CASSIRGLDNSPLHF
.,TRBJ2-6,TRBV4-1,.,TGCGCCAGCAGCCAGGAGTGGACACCCAGCTCTGGGGCCAACGTCCTGACTTTC,CASSQEWTPSSGANVLTF
.,TRBJ2-7,TRBV10-3,TRBD2,TGTGCCATCAAGACTAGCGGGAAATCGAACGAGCAGTACTTC,CAIKTSGKSNEQYF
.,TRBJ1-2,TRBV3-1/TRBV3-2,.,TGTGCCAGCAGCCAAGTAGGGGCTGGCTACACCTTC,CASSQVGAGYTF
.,TRBJ1-5,TRBV30,.,TGTGCCTGGAGTAAGGACAGAAGGCAGCCCCAGCATTTT,CAWSKDRRQPQHF
.,TRBJ1-3,TRBV11-2,TRBD1,TGTGCCAGCAGCTTGCGGGACCCAGGGGGTCTTTCTGGAAACACCATATATTTT,CASSLRDPGGLSGNTIYF